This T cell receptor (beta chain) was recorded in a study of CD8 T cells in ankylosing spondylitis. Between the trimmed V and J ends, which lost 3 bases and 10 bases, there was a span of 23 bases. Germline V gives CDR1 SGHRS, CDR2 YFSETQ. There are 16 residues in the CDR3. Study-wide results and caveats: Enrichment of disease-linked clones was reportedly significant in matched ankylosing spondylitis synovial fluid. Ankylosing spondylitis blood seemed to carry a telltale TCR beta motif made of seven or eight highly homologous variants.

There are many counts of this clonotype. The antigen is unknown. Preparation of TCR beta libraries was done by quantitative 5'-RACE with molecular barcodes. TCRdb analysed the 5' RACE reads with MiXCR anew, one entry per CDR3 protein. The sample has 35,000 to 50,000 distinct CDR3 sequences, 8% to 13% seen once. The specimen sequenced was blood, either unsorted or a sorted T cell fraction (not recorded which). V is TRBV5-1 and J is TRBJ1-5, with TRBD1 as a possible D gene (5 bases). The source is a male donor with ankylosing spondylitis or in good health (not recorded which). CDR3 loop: CASSYGTAGLSGPQHF. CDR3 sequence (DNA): TGCGCCAGCAGCTACGGGACGGCTGGTCTTTCGGGTCCCCAGCATTTT.